This T cell receptor beta chain was sequenced for a study of Ad26.COV2.S vaccination and SARS-CoV-2 variants. Turning to the study itself: Participants got Ad26.COV2.S intramuscularly, once or twice 56 days apart.

Findings and caveats of the study: Marked by substantial breadth, spike-specific CD8+ and CD4+ T cell responses were reportedly seen after vaccination.

Documented treatment: over 15 received Ad26.COV2.S at low or high dose, single or two shots; about 5 received placebo; per-sample allocation not given. On day 63 after the first injection, vaccine and placebo recipients gave samples. Whoever gave the sample was an adult aged 18-55 years in Boston. An Ad26 vector that expressed Wuhan-strain SARS-CoV-2 spike constituted the vaccine. Generated by immunoSEQ multiplex PCR, the TCRdb table keeps only in-frame clones and is missing some. The data contain some 370,000 clones, roughly four fifths of them singletons. The V end was cut by 6 bases, the J end by 14 bases, with 20 bases between. CDR3 size: 13 residues. Germline V gene sequence: CDR1 MNHEY, CDR2 SVGAGI. In the case of this clone: The target antigen is unknown.

The origin of this receptor is a person aged 18-65 years who received the Ad26.COV2.S COVID-19 vaccine or a placebo. The specimen was peripheral blood, collected in a trial of Ad26.COV2.S vaccine versus placebo. This chain joins TRBV6-5 and TRBJ2-1, with D perhaps TRBD2 (6 bases). CDR3 region: CASRERVRTGEFF. The CDR3 DNA reads TGTGCCAGCAGGGAGCGGGTTAGGACCGGGGAGTTCTTC.